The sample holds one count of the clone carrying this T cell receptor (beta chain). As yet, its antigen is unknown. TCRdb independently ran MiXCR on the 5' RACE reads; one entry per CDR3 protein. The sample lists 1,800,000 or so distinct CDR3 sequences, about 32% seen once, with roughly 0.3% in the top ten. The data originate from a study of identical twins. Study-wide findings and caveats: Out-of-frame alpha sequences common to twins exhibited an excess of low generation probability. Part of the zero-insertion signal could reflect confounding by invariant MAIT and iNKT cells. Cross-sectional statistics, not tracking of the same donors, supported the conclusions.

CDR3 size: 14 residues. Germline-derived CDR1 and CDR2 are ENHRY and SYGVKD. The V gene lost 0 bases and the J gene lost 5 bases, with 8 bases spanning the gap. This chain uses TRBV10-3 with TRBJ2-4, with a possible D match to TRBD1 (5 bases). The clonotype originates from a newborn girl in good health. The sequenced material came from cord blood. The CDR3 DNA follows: TGTGCCATCAGTGAGTCGTCCAGGGAAAACATTCAGTACTTC. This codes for CAISESSRENIQYF.